This TCR beta chain was sequenced during a study of beta chain features in type 1 diabetes. In the study overall: The samples had about 110,000,000 sorted cells examined in all. Notes on the study in general: Patients' naive, central memory and Treg TCRB repertoires seemed closer to one another than those of healthy donors. Type 1 diabetes patients had fewer VDJ junction insertions and more deletions.

The length of the CDR3 is 14 residues. Germline values: CDR1 SGHAT, CDR2 FQDESV (reference sequence). V lost 4 bases to trimming and J lost 5 bases, with 14 bases between them. This clone came up a few times. What it binds is unknown. Reverse transcription of all isolated RNA meant that expressed TCRB transcripts were sequenced. About 3.7 million reads, on average, came from each naive, central memory and regulatory T cell sample. Sequencing was performed with immunoSEQ multiplex PCR; in TCRdb, only in-frame clones are kept and a portion is missing. The repertoire holds 200,000 to 250,000 clones, around 9.6% seen once, with about 0.037% in the top ten.

The V and J genes are TRBV11-1 and TRBJ2-5, with TRBD2 as a possible D gene (6 bases). The sequenced sample was naive CD4+ T cells from blood. The source of this sequence is a woman aged 18-29 years in good health. The CDR3 DNA is TGTGCCAGCAGCTCTCGGGCGCGGGGTGAGACCCAGTACTTC. Amino acids: CASSSRARGETQYF.